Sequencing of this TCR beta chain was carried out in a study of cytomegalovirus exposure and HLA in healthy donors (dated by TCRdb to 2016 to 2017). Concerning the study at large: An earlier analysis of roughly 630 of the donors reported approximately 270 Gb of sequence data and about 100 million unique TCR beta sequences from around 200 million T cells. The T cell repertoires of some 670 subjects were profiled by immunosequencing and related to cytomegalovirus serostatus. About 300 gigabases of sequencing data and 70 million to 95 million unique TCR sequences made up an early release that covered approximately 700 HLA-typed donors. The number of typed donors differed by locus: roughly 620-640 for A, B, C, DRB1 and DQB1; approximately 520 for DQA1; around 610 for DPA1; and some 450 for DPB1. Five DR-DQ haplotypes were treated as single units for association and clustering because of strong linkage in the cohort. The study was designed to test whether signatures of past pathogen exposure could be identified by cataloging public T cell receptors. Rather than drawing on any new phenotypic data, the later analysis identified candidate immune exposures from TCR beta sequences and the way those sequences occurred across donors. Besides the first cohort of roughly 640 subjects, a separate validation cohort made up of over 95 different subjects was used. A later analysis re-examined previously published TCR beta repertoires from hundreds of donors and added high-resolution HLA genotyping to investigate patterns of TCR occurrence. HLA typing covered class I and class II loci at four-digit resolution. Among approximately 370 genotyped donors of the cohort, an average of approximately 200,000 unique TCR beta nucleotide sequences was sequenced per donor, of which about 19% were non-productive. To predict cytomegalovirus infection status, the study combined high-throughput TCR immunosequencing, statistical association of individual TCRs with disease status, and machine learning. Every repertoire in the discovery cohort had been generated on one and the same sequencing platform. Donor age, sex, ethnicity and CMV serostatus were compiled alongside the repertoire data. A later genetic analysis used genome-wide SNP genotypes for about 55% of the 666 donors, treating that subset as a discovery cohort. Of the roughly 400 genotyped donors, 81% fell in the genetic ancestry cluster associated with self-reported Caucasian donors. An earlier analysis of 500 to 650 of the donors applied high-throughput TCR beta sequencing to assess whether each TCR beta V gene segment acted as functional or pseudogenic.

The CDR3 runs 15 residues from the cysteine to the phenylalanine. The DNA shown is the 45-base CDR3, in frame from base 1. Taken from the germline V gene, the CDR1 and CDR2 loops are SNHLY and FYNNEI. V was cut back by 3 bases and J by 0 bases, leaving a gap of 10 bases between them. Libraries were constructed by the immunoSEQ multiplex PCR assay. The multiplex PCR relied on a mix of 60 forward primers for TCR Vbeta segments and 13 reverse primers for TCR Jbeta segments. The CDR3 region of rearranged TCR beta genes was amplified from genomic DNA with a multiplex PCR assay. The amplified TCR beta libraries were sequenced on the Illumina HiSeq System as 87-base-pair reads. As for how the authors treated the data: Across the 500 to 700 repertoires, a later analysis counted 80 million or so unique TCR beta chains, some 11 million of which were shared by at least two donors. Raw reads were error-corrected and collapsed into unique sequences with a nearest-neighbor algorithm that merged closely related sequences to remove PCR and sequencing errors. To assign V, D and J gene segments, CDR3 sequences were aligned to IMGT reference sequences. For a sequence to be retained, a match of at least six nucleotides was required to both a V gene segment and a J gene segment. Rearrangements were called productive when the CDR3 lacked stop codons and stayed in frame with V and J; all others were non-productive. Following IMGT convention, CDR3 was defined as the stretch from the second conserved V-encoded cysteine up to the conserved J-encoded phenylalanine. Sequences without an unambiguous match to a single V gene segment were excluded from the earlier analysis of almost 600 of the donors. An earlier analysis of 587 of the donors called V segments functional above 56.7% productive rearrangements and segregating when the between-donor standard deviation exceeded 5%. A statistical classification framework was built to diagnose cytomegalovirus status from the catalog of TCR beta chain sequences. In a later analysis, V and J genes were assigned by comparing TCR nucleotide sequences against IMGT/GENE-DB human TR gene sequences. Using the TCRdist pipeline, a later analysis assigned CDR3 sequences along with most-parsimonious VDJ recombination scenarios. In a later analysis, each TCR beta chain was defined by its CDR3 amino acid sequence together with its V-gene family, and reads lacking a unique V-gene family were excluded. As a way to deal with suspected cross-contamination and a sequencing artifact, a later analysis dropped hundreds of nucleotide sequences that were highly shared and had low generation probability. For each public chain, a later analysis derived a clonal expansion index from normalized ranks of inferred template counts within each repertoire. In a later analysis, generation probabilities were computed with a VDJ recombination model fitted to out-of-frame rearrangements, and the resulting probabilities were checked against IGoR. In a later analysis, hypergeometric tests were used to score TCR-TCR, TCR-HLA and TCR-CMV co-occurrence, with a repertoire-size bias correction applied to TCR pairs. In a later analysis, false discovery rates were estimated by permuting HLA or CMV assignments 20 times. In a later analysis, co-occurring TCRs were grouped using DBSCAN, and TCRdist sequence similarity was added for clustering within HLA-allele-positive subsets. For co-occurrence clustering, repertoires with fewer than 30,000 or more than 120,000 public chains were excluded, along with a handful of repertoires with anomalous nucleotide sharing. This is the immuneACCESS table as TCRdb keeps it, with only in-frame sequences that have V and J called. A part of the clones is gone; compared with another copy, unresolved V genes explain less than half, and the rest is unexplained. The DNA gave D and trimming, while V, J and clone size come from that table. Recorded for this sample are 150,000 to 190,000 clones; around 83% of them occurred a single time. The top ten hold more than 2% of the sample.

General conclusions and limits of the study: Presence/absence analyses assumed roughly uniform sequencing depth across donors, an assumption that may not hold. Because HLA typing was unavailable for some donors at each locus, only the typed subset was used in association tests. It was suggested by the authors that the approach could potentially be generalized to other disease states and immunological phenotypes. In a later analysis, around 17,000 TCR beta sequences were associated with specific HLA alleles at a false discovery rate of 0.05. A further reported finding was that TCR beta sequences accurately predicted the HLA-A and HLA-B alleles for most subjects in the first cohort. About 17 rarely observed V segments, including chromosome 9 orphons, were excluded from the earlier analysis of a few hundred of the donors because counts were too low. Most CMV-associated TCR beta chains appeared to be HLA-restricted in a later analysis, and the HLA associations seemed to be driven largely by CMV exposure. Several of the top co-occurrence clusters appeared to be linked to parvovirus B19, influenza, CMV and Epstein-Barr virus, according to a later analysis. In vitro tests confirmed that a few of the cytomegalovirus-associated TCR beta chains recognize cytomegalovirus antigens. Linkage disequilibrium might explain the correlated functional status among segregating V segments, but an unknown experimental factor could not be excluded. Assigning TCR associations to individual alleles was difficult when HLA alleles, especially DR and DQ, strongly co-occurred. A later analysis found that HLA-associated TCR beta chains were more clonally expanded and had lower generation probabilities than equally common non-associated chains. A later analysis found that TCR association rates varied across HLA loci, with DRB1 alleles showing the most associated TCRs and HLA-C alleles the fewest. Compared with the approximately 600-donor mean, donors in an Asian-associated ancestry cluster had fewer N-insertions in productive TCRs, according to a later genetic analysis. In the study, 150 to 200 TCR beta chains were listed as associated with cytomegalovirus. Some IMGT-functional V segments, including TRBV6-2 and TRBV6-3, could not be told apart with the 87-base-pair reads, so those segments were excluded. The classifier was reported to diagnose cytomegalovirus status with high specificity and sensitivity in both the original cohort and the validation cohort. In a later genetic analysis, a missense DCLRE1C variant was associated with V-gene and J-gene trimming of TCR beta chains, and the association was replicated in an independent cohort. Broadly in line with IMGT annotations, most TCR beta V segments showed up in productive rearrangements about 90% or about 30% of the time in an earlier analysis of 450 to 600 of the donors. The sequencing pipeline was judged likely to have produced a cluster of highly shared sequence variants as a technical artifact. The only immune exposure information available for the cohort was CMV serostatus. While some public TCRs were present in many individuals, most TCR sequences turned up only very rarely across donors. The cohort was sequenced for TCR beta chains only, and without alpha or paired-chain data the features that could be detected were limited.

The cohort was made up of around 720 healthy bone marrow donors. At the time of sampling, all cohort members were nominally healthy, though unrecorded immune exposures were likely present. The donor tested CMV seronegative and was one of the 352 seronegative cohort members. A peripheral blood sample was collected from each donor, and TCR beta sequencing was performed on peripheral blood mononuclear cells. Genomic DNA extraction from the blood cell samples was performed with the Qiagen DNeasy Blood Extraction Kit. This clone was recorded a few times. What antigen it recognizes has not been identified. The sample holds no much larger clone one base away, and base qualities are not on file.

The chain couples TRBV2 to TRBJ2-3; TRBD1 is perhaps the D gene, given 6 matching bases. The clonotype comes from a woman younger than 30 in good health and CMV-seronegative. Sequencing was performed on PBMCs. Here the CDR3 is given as CASSDPGVSTDTQYF. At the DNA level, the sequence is TGTGCCAGCAGTGATCCAGGGGTTAGCACAGATACGCAGTATTTT.